The 27 T cell receptor beta chains in this list originate from one sample, sequenced in a study of CD4 and CD8 cells across lung adenocarcinoma regions. Each CDR3 protein gets one entry after TCRdb re-called the PCR reads with MiXCR. This table holds thousands of distinct CDR3 sequences, over 35% found once. The sample was CD4+ T cells from the margin of a lung tumor. All receptors come from a female donor with lung adenocarcinoma. The CD4 and CD8 labels of this study may be unreliable.

The table lists this clonotype with a few counts. CDR3 residues: CASGSGPHNEQFF. Here the CDR3 DNA reads TGTGCCAGCGGATCAGGGCCACACAATGAGCAGTTCTTC. This chain connects TRBV6-1 to TRBJ2-1, with a weak D call TRBD1 (5 bases). The CDR3 sequence is 13 residues long. Germline V gene lookup returns CDR1 MNHNS and CDR2 SASEGT. Trimming took 8 bases from V and 5 from J, leaving 13 bases between them.

Many counts were recorded for this clonotype. This chain links TRBV6-1 with TRBJ2-1, with 8 bases matching TRBD2. The J call may be in error: the DNA end matches TRBJ2-7 better. The CDR3 consists of 15 residues. Germline values: CDR1 MNHNS, CDR2 SASEGT. The CDR3 protein is CASSGEGGRNYEQYF. CDR3 nucleotide sequence: TGTGCCAGCAGTGGGGAGGGCGGGAGGAACTACGAGCAGTACTTC.

This chain uses TRBV12-3 or TRBV12-4 with TRBJ1-1; TRBD1 might be the D (5 bases). This CDR3 is built from 14 residues. V was shortened by 8 bases and J by 1 base, with 14 bases between the two germline ends. The CDR3 is CASGLQQGNTEAFF. In nucleotides, the CDR3 is TGTGCCAGCGGCCTCCAGCAGGGGAACACTGAAGCTTTCTTT.

The CDR3 bases are TGTGCCAGGGGTTTGAGAGCCCAAGATATTCAGTATTTT. Its translation is CARGLRAQDIQYF. The chain joins TRBV27 to TRBJ2-3; D is uncertain. The V and J ends lost 9 bases and 12 bases respectively, with 22 bases between them. The CDR3 has 13 amino acids. The germline CDR1 and CDR2 sequences are MNHEY and SMNVEV (reference sequence).

This clonotype was recorded a few times. CDR3 sequence: CASSPQYREEGQPQHF. The DNA of the CDR3 is TGTGCCAGCAGCCCACAGTACAGGGAAGAGGGGCAGCCCCAGCATTTT. The rearrangement links TRBV7-2 to TRBJ1-5; D perhaps matches TRBD1 (6 bases). V lost 5 bases to trimming and J lost 7 bases, with 21 bases between them. The CDR3 spans 16 residues. CDR1 is SGHTA, CDR2 FQGNSA, per germline.

By share, this clonotype ranks as medium-sized. The chain carries TRBV7-2 and TRBJ2-4; D is tentatively TRBD1 or TRBD2 (5 bases each). Trimming stripped 5 bases from V and 0 bases from J, with 5 bases between. Germline CDR1 and CDR2: SGHTA and FQGNSA. The CDR3 has 13 amino acids. CDR3 in amino acids: CASSGGAKNIQYF. CDR3 nucleotide sequence: TGTGCCAGCAGCGGGGGAGCCAAAAACATTCAGTACTTC.

CDR3 DNA sequence: TGTGCCAGCAGTGTGGGCACAAACTACGAGCAGTACTTC. Its protein product is CASSVGTNYEQYF. This chain joins TRBV6-1 and TRBJ2-7; D remains unclear. Germline CDR1 reads MNHNS; CDR2 reads SASEGT. V was pared by 4 bases and J by 3 bases, with 10 bases between. CDR3 length: 13 amino acids.

This chain links TRBV10-3 with TRBJ2-4, with D perhaps given as TRBD1 or TRBD2 (6 bases each). The CDR3 length is 15 residues. CDR1 is ENHRY, CDR2 SYGVKD, per germline. The V end lost 11 bases, the J end lost 5 bases, and 22 bases lay between the germline ends. The CDR3 DNA reads TGTGCCGGGGGTAACGGGGGCCGTGACCAAAACATTCAGTACTTC. Its translation: CAGGNGGRDQNIQYF.

Turning to this clonotype: The junction shows a germline mismatch at one end, possibly a read error. This chain uses TRBV6-1 with TRBJ2-3; perhaps TRBD2 as D (5 bases). CDR3 length: 14 residues. The V gene's germline CDR1 is MNHNS and CDR2 SASEGT. The chain's CDR3 is CASSGLGAKNTQYF. CDR3 coding DNA: TGTGCCAGCAGCGGGCTGGGAGCCAAAAATACGCAGTATTTC.

About this clonotype itself: A junction end diverges from the germline sequence, so it may reflect a read error. V usage is TRBV10-2 and J usage is TRBJ2-1; no definite D call. This CDR3 contains 13 residues. CDR1 is WSHSY, CDR2 SAAADI, per germline. The chain's CDR3 is CASGVWTYNVQFF. For the CDR3, the DNA is TGCGCCAGCGGTGTGTGGACCTACAATGTGCAGTTCTTC.

This sequence joins TRBV6-5 and TRBJ2-3; 12 bases fit TRBD2. The germline V gene encodes CDR1 MNHEY and CDR2 SVGAGI. This CDR3 spans 19 amino acids. Trimming at V came to 0 bases and at J to 4 bases, leaving 11 bases not matched to a gene. The DNA of the CDR3 is TGTGCCAGCAGTTACTCGAGCCCCTTACTAGCGGGGGGTGCAGATACGCAGTATTTT. Translation: CASSYSSPLLAGGADTQYF.

About this clonotype itself: At one end, the junction sequence differs from germline, possibly due to a read error. The genes are TRBV6-1 and TRBJ2-3; 7 nucleotides line up with TRBD1. Matching the DNA end better, TRBJ2-7 makes the J call doubtful. The CDR3 is made up of 14 amino acids. Germline CDR1 and CDR2: MNHNS and SASEGT. CDR3 residues: CASRGGRYTETQYF. CDR3 nucleotide sequence: TGTGCGAGCAGAGGGGGCCGATACACAGAGACGCAGTACTTC.

By share of the sample, this clonotype is medium-sized (0.01 to 0.1%). V gene TRBV6-5 combines with J gene TRBJ2-3; 10 bases line up with TRBD2. This CDR3 comprises 16 residues. Losses at the gene ends were 2 bases for V and 1 base for J; bases not matched to a gene: 3. Germline V lookup: CDR1 MNHEY, CDR2 SVGAGI. CDR3 sequence reads: CASSYHGTSGTDTQYF. Written as DNA, the CDR3 is TGTGCCAGCAGTTACCATGGGACTAGCGGCACAGATACGCAGTATTTT.

At least ten counts were recorded for this clonotype. A read error may produce the germline difference seen at one junction end. The J gene is TRBJ1-4, the V gene TRBV27; tentative D call: TRBD1 (5 bases). This CDR3 is 14 amino acids long. Germline V gene data show CDR1 as MNHEY and CDR2 as SMNVEV (reference sequence). This chain's CDR3 is CASSLSGVGEKLFF. CDR3 coding DNA: TGTGCCAGCAGCTTATCGGGGGTCGGGGAAAAACTGTTTTTT.

This clonotype showed up just once. One end of the junction fails to match germline, which may point to a read error. DNA of the CDR3: TGTGCCAGCAGAGTACCAGCGGTCAGCACAGGGGCGCTGTTTTTT. Protein product: CASRVPAVSTGALFF. This chain uses TRBV6-1 with TRBJ2-2; 7 nucleotides match TRBD1. The CDR3 spans 15 residues. Germline CDR1 MNHNS, CDR2 SASEGT.

Turning to this clonotype: One end of the junction fails to match germline, which may point to a read error. J is TRBJ2-4 and V is TRBV27; D gene uncertain. Germline V gene lookup returns CDR1 MNHEY and CDR2 SMNVEV (reference sequence). The CDR3 length is 15 residues. As DNA, the CDR3 is TGTGCCCGCAAGTCGGCGGCGTGGGCCAAAAATATGCAGTATTTC. It translates to CARKSAAWAKNMQYF.

The chain recombines TRBV6-1 with TRBJ2-3; weak D call: TRBD1 (6 bases). The DNA end is a closer match to TRBJ2-2, so the J assignment may be wrong. Germline V lookup: CDR1 MNHNS, CDR2 SASEGT. The length of the CDR3 is 15 residues. In DNA form, the CDR3 reads TGTGCCAGCGGTGTAGCGACTGGGGGCACAGATGCGCTGTTTTTT. The encoded protein is CASGVATGGTDALFF.

This clonotype was picked up many times. The V gene is TRBV27, the J gene TRBJ2-5; D not resolved. The end of the DNA fits TRBJ2-7 better, so the J call may be wrong. The germline CDR1 and CDR2 sequences are MNHEY and SMNVEV (reference sequence). This CDR3 is 14 amino acids long. CDR3 DNA: TGTGCCAGCAGTTATCGGGCTTCGTCCACCGAGCAGTACTTC. Protein sequence: CASSYRASSTEQYF.

This clonotype is judged medium-sized. V and J are TRBV6-1 and TRBJ2-2, with D possibly TRBD1 on 5 matching bases. The V gene lost 0 bases and the J gene lost 5 bases, with 13 bases spanning the gap. Germline V gene sequence: CDR1 MNHNS, CDR2 SASEGT. This CDR3 has 16 residues. As DNA, the CDR3 is TGTGCCAGCAGTGAAGCGACGAACAGGAGAACCGGGGAGCTGTTTTTT. Its translation is CASSEATNRRTGELFF.

In the case of this clonotype: A single base separates this from a much larger clone, so it may be a read error. V gene TRBV6-4 combines with J gene TRBJ2-1; the D gene is possibly TRBD2 (6 bases). This CDR3 has 15 residues. Deletions cut 6 bases from V and 6 bases from J, with 18 bases between. CDR1 is MRHNA and CDR2 is SNTAGT in the germline V gene. The CDR3 DNA reads as TGTGCCAGCAGGGAAGGGAGGTGGGATATCAATGAGCAGTTCTTC. Its protein product is CASREGRWDINEQFF.

The chain carries TRBV6-1 and TRBJ2-2; D is uncertain. The DNA matches TRBJ2-3 better at its end, which makes the J call doubtful. This CDR3 contains 13 residues. Looked up from germline, CDR1 is MNHNS and CDR2 is SASEGT. CDR3 protein: CASSAFDTDTQYF. DNA for the CDR3: TGTGCCAGCAGCGCCTTCGACACAGATACGCAGTATTTT.

The chain employs TRBV7-2 and TRBJ2-1, with D perhaps matching TRBD1 (5 bases). The V end lost 3 bases, the J end lost 3 bases, and 6 bases lay between the germline ends. Germline V gene sequence: CDR1 SGHTA, CDR2 FQGNSA. This CDR3 is 13 amino acids long. The CDR3 protein is CASSLDNYNEQFF. The CDR3 region has the DNA TGTGCCAGCAGCTTGGACAACTACAATGAGCAGTTCTTC.

This chain connects TRBV10-3 to TRBJ2-1; 11 nucleotides agree with TRBD1. The CDR3 spans 13 residues. V lost 10 bases to trimming and J lost 8 bases; unmatched junction nucleotides: 7. Germline V lookup: CDR1 ENHRY, CDR2 SYGVKD. The CDR3 loop is CANKGQGADEQFF. CDR3 coding DNA: TGTGCCAACAAAGGACAGGGGGCCGATGAGCAGTTCTTC.

This clonotype was seen at least ten times. The chain employs TRBV7-2 and TRBJ2-1; 8 positions match TRBD1. The J call may be in error: the DNA end matches TRBJ2-7 better. In germline, CDR1 is SGHTA, CDR2 FQGNSA. This CDR3 spans 12 amino acids. The DNA for the CDR3 is TGTGCCAGCAGCTTTGACAGGGGCGAGCAGTACTTC. Protein product: CASSFDRGEQYF.

Ten or more counts support this clonotype. This chain links TRBV7-6 with TRBJ2-3; 10 nucleotides align to TRBD1. This CDR3 contains 15 residues. Germline V CDR1 and CDR2: SGHVS, FNYEAQ. Trimming removed 1 base from V and 5 bases from J; junction bases left unmatched: 3. This CDR3 reads CASSLGTGGRDTQYF. The CDR3 DNA reads TGTGCCAGCAGCTTAGGGACAGGGGGTCGAGATACGCAGTATTTT.

This clonotype qualifies as medium-sized. The V and J genes are TRBV6-5 and TRBJ2-1; D unresolved. Looked up from germline, CDR1 is MNHEY and CDR2 is SVGAGI. Trimming cost V 5 bases and J 3 bases, with 8 bases left between them. The CDR3 totals 13 residues. The CDR3 sequence is CASSQLDYNEQFF. The CDR3 region has the DNA TGTGCCAGCAGTCAGCTAGACTACAATGAGCAGTTCTTC.

The chain joins TRBV6-1 to TRBJ2-5; D might be TRBD2 (7 bases). V was cut by 7 bases and J by 1 base, with 19 bases left in between. Germline V gene lookup returns CDR1 MNHNS and CDR2 SASEGT. CDR3 size: 16 residues. CDR3 DNA sequence: TGTGCCAGCACCTCCCGGGGGGCGGCAGGCCAAGAGACCCAGTACTTC. It yields the protein CASTSRGAAGQETQYF.